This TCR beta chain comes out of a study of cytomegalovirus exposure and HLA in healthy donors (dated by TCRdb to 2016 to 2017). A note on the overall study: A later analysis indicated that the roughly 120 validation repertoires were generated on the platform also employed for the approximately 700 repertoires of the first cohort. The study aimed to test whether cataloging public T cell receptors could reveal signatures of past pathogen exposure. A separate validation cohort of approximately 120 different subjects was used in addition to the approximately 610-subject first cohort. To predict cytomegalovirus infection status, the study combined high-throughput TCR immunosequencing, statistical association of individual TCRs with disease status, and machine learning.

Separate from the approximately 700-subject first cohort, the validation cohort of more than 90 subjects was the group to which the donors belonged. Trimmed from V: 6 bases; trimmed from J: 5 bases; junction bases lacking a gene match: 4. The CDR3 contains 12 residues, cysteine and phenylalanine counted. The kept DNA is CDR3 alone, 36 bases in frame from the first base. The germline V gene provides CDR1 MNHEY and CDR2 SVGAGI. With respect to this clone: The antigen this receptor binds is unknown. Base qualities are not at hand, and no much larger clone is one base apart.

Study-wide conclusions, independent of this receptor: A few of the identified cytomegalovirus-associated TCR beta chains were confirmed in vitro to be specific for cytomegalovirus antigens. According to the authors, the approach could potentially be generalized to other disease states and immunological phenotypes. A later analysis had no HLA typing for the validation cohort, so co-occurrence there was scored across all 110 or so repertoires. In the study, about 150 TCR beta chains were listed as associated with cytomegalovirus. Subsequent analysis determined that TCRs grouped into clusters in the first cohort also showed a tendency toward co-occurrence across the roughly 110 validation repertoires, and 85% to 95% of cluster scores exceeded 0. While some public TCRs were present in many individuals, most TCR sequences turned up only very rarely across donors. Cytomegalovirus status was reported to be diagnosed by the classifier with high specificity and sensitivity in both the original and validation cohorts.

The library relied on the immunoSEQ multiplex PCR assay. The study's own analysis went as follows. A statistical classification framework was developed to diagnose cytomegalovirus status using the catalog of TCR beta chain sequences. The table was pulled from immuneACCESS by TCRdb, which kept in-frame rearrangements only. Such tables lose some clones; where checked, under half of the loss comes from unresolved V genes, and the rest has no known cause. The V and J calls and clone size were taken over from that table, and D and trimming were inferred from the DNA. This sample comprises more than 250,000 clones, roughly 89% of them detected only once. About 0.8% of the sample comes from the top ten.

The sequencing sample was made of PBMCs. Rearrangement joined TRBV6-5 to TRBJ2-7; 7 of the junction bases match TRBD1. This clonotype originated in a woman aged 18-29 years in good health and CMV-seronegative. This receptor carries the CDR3 CASRQGRHEQYF. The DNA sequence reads TGTGCCAGCAGACAGGGGCGGCACGAGCAGTACTTC.